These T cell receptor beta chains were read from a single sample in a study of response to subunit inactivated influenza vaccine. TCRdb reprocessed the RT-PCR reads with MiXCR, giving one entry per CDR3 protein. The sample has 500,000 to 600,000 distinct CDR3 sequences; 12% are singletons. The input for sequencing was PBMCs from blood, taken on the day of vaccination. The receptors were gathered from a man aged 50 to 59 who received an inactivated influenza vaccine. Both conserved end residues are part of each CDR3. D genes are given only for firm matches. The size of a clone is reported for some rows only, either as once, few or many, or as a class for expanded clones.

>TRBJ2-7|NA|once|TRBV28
CASSFKGSTEYF
TGTGCCAGCAGTTTCAAGGGCTCGACGGAGTACTTC
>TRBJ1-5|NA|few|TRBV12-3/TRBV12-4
CASSLVGSHQPQHF
TGTGCCAGCAGTTTGGTTGGCAGTCATCAGCCCCAGCATTTT
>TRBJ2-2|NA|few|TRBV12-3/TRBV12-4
CASRLMNTGELFF
TGTGCCAGCAGACTGATGAACACCGGGGAGCTGTTTTTT
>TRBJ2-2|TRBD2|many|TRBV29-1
CSGRGANTGELFF
TGCAGCGGGCGGGGGGCTAACACCGGGGAGCTGTTTTTT
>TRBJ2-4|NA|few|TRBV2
CASSEDWTDFNIQYF
TGTGCCAGCAGTGAGGACTGGACAGACTTTAACATTCAGTACTTC
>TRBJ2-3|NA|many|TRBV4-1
CASSRTRGPLTDTQYF
TGCGCCAGCAGCCGAACTAGGGGACCCCTCACAGATACGCAGTATTTT
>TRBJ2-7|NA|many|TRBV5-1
CASSSGTNTYEQYF
TGCGCCAGCAGCTCCGGGACAAACACCTACGAGCAGTACTTC
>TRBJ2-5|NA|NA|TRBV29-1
CSVDREETQYF
TGCAGCGTTGATAGGGAGGAGACCCAGTACTTC
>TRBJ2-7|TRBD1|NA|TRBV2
CASIRQGPSPGSEQYF
TGTGCCAGCATACGACAGGGTCCATCCCCCGGATCCGAGCAGTACTTC
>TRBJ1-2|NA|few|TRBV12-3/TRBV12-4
CASSLGTDYYGYTF
TGTGCCAGCAGTTTAGGGACGGACTACTATGGCTACACCTTC
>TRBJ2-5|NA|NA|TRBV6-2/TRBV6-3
CASRTGQPETQYF
TGTGCCAGCAGAACCGGACAGCCAGAGACCCAGTACTTC
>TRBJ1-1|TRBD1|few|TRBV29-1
CSVETGQGPTTEAFF
TGCAGCGTTGAAACGGGACAGGGACCTACCACTGAAGCTTTCTTT
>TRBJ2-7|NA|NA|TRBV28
CASSLSSYYEQYF
TGTGCCAGCAGTTTGAGCAGCTACTACGAGCAGTACTTC
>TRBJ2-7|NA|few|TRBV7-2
CASSFGTPEYEQYF
TGTGCCAGCAGCTTCGGGACACCGGAATACGAGCAGTACTTC
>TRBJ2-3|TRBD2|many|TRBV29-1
CSVLAGVNTQYF
TGCAGCGTTCTAGCGGGAGTTAATACGCAGTATTTT
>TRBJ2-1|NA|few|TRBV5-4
CASSSGGPRQFF
TGTGCCAGCAGCTCAGGAGGTCCAAGGCAGTTCTTC
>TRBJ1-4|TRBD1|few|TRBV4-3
CASSQTYRGLNEKLFF
TGCGCCAGCAGCCAAACCTACAGGGGGCTTAATGAAAAACTGTTTTTT
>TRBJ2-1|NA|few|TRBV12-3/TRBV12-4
CASSTPGEQFF
TGTGCCAGCAGTACCCCCGGAGAGCAGTTCTTC